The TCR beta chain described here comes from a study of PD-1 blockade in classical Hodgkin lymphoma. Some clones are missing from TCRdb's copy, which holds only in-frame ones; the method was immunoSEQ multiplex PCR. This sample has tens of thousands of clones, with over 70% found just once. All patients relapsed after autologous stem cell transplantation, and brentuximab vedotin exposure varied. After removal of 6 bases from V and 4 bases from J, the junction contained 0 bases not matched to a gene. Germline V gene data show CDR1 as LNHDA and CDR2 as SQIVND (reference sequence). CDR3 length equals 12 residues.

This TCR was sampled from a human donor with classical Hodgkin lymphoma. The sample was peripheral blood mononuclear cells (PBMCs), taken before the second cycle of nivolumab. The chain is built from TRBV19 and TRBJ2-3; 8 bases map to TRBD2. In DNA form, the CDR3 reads TGTGCCAGTAGCGGGAGGGCAGATACGCAGTATTTT. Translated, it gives CASSGRADTQYF.